The 27 T cell receptor beta chains below all came from one sample that was sequenced in a study of shared clonotypes between healthy human individuals. Clones were read by immunoSEQ multiplex PCR, and TCRdb kept only the in-frame ones, dropping some. The sample includes about 770,000 clones, over 55% seen only once; the top ten take under 2%. The material sequenced was memory CD4+ T cells sorted from blood. The subset: CD45RA-negative fraction. Receptors originate from a woman aged 30 to 39 in good health.

The chain combines TRBV20-1 with TRBJ2-7; possibly TRBD1 for D (6 bases). CDR3 length: 11 amino acids. Trimming removed 6 bases from V and 7 bases from J, with 13 bases in between. Germline CDR1 DFQATT, CDR2 SNEGSKA (reference sequence). As DNA, the CDR3 is TGCAGTGCCTCCCAGGGGTTAGAGCAGTACTTC. As protein: CSASQGLEQYF.

This clone was seen a few times. The rearrangement uses TRBV18 and TRBJ2-3, with 7 bases matching TRBD2. The germline gives CDR1 KGHSH, CDR2 LQKENI. The CDR3 has 14 amino acids. The J segment lost 6 bases and the V segment lost 2 bases, leaving 5 bases of the junction unmatched. Written as DNA, the CDR3 is TGTGCCAGCTCACCAGCGCTAGCGGCTGATACGCAGTATTTT. Its protein product is CASSPALAADTQYF.

The rearrangement links TRBV7-9 to TRBJ2-5; 10 bases map to TRBD2. Per germline, CDR1 SEHNR and CDR2 FQNEAQ (reference sequence). V lost 6 bases, J lost 7 bases, and 11 bases stayed unmatched. This CDR3 region has 15 residues. The CDR3 loop is CASSLASGLALTQYF. The CDR3 bases are TGTGCCAGCAGTCTTGCATCGGGACTAGCGTTGACCCAGTACTTC.

The chain carries TRBV28 and TRBJ2-1; the D is unclear. V was cut by 2 bases and J by 1 base, with 6 bases left in between. The CDR3 runs to 14 residues. Germline assignment: CDR1 MDHEN and CDR2 SYDVKM. The CDR3 bases are TGTGCCAGCAGTTTAACTACATCCTACAATGAGCAGTTCTTC. This encodes CASSLTTSYNEQFF.

This rearrangement joins TRBV18 to TRBJ2-2; the D gene is possibly TRBD1 (6 bases). CDR1 and CDR2 from the germline V gene are KGHSH and LQKENI. CDR3 length: 18 amino acids. Trimming took 5 bases from V and 0 from J, leaving 19 bases between them. The CDR3 protein is CASSWLLGDTTNTGELFF. DNA for the CDR3: TGTGCCAGCTCATGGCTCCTGGGGGACACAACGAACACCGGGGAGCTGTTTTTT.

The chain is built from TRBV14 and TRBJ2-3; D is perhaps TRBD2 (5 bases). CDR3 length: 14 residues. Germline V lookup: CDR1 SGHDN, CDR2 FVKESK. The V end was cut by 1 base, the J end by 2 bases, with 7 bases between. CDR3 residues: CASSQGLNTDTQYF. CDR3 sequence (DNA): TGTGCCAGCAGCCAAGGACTAAACACAGATACGCAGTATTTT.

This clone was picked up one time. The CDR3 sequence: CASSFGAENSYEQYF. CDR3 bases: TGTGCCAGCAGTTTCGGGGCAGAAAACTCCTACGAGCAGTACTTC. The gene calls are TRBV28 and TRBJ2-7; D is possibly TRBD1 or TRBD2 (5 bases each). Germline lookup yields CDR1 MDHEN and CDR2 SYDVKM. Between the trimmed V and J ends, which lost 3 bases and 0 bases, there was a span of 12 bases. The CDR3 extends over 15 amino acids.

CDR3 amino acids: CASSLQGTGANVLTF. CDR3 sequence (DNA): TGTGCCAGCAGCTTACAGGGAACTGGGGCCAACGTCCTGACTTTC. V gene TRBV5-6 combines with J gene TRBJ2-6; D possibly corresponds to TRBD1 (6 bases). CDR1 SGHDT and CDR2 YYEEEE come from the germline V gene. The CDR3 consists of 15 residues. Deletions cut 2 bases from V and 2 bases from J, with 8 bases between.

J is TRBJ2-7 and V is TRBV2; 7 bases agree with TRBD2. Germline CDR1 and CDR2: SNHLY and FYNNEI. With V trimmed by 4 bases and J by 7 bases, 4 bases remained unmatched. CDR3 length equals 12 residues. The CDR3 DNA reads TGTGCCAGCAGTGGGTGGCGGGGGGAGCAGTACTTC. The encoded protein is CASSGWRGEQYF.

The genes are TRBV5-3 and TRBJ2-5, with unresolved D. TRBV5-3 is annotated as an ORF whose role is uncertain. The CDR3 runs 13 residues. Trimming removed 8 bases from V and 6 bases from J, with 17 bases in between. Here the CDR3 DNA reads TGTGCCAGCAAACGTCCTGACCAGAAGACCCAGTACTTC. Amino acids: CASKRPDQKTQYF.

This sequence joins TRBV28 and TRBJ2-1; unclear D gene. Trimming stripped 4 bases from V and 10 bases from J, with 8 bases between. CDR3 size: 11 residues. CDR1 and CDR2 from the germline V gene are MDHEN and SYDVKM. The DNA for the CDR3 is TGTGCCAGCAGTTATCGACAAGAGCAGTTCTTC. As protein: CASSYRQEQFF.

The J gene is TRBJ2-1, the V gene TRBV27, with D unresolved. CDR3 length: 14 amino acids. Per germline, CDR1 MNHEY and CDR2 SMNVEV (reference sequence). V lost 4 bases and J 0 bases, leaving 7 bases between the germline ends. CDR3 DNA sequence: TGTGCCAGCAGTTCCATGAGCTCCTACAATGAGCAGTTCTTC. Encoded protein: CASSSMSSYNEQFF.

This chain uses TRBV18 with TRBJ2-7, with D possibly being TRBD2 (5 bases). The CDR3 is 13 amino acids. Trimming left V 2 bases short and J 6 bases short, with 11 bases between. CDR1 KGHSH and CDR2 LQKENI come from the germline V gene. DNA of the CDR3: TGTGCCAGCTCACCAGACGGAGGATTCGAGCAGTACTTC. This sequence encodes CASSPDGGFEQYF.

As DNA, the CDR3 is TGTGCCAGCAGCTTGCGGCAGGGGAGGGACCCAAACGAGCAGTACTTC. Protein product: CASSLRQGRDPNEQYF. The chain joins TRBV5-5 to TRBJ2-7; possibly TRBD2 for D (7 bases). CDR3 length: 16 residues. Per germline, CDR1 SGHKS and CDR2 YYEKEE (reference sequence). Trimming removed 1 base from V and 5 bases from J, with 19 bases in between.

The chain recombines TRBV19 with TRBJ2-5; 8 positions agree with TRBD1. Germline trimming cut 5 bases from V and 3 bases from J; bases unmatched to any gene: 5. Germline CDR1 is LNHDA and CDR2 is SQIVND (reference sequence). The CDR3 consists of 14 residues. The CDR3 here is CASSDTGGKETQYF. The CDR3 DNA reads TGTGCCAGTAGTGATACAGGGGGAAAAGAGACCCAGTACTTC.

A note on this clone: Other nucleotide sequences from this sample produce the same CDR3. J is TRBJ2-3 and V is TRBV19, with D maybe TRBD1 (6 bases). Between the trimmed V and J ends, which lost 4 bases and 3 bases, there was a span of 11 bases. CDR3 length equals 14 residues. The V gene's germline CDR1 is LNHDA and CDR2 SQIVND (reference sequence). The CDR3: CASSSGRGTDTQYF. Here the CDR3 DNA reads TGTGCCAGTAGTAGTGGCAGGGGTACAGATACGCAGTATTTT. Full variable domain (remainder filled in from reference TRBV19 and TRBJ2-3): DGGITQSPKYLFRKEGQNVTLSCEQNLNHDAMYWYRQDPGQGLRLIYYSQIVNDFQKGDIAEGYSVSREKKESFPLTVTSAQKNPTAFYLCASSSGRGTDTQYFGPGTRLTVL.

This chain joins TRBV10-1 and TRBJ2-1; 15 positions agree with TRBD2. The CDR3 runs 17 residues. The J segment lost 0 bases and the V segment lost 6 bases, leaving 3 bases of the junction unmatched. Germline values: CDR1 WNHNN, CDR2 SYGVQD (reference sequence). Here the CDR3 reads CASRGLAGGISYNEQFF. As DNA, the CDR3 is TGCGCCAGCAGGGGACTAGCGGGAGGAATCTCCTACAATGAGCAGTTCTTC.

V and J are TRBV4-1 and TRBJ1-1; perhaps TRBD1 as D (5 bases). Trimming removed 1 base from V and 1 base from J, with 16 bases in between. Germline V CDR1 and CDR2: MGHRA, YSYEKL. The CDR3 spans 17 residues. The chain's CDR3 is CASSQVWEGLGNTEAFF. The CDR3 bases are TGCGCCAGCAGCCAAGTTTGGGAGGGGCTCGGGAACACTGAAGCTTTCTTT.

This chain links TRBV5-4 with TRBJ1-1; no reliable D call. The CDR3 loop spans 15 amino acids. The V end was cut by 0 bases, the J end by 1 base, with 10 bases between. Germline V CDR1 and CDR2: SGHNT, YYREEE (reference sequence). The CDR3 is CASSLAGRANTEAFF. The DNA of the CDR3 is TGTGCCAGCAGCTTGGCCGGGAGGGCGAACACTGAAGCTTTCTTT.

The chain links TRBV29-1 to TRBJ2-1; 8 bases are a match to TRBD1. Germline V gene sequence: CDR1 SQVTM, CDR2 ANQGSEA. The CDR3 spans 13 residues. With V trimmed by 6 bases and J by 3 bases, 4 bases remained unmatched. The CDR3 sequence is CSVAGTGYNEQFF. The DNA for the CDR3 is TGCAGCGTGGCCGGGACAGGCTACAATGAGCAGTTCTTC.

J is TRBJ2-3 and V is TRBV27; TRBD2 agrees at 7 bases. Trimming removed 3 bases from V and 1 base from J; junction bases left unmatched: 10. This CDR3 spans 17 amino acids. The germline gives CDR1 MNHEY, CDR2 SMNVEV (reference sequence). CDR3 DNA sequence: TGTGCCAGCAGTTTCGATGGCGGGGCGGGGGGCACAGATACGCAGTATTTT. This sequence encodes CASSFDGGAGGTDTQYF.

This chain links TRBV19 with TRBJ1-2; a possible D gene is TRBD1 (6 bases). The CDR3 length is 17 residues. Per the germline V gene, CDR1 is LNHDA and CDR2 is SQIVND (reference sequence). V was cut by 3 bases and J by 5 bases, with 22 bases left in between. The CDR3 spells CASSMGLIRGAGYGYTF. The CDR3 DNA sequence: TGTGCCAGTAGTATGGGGCTAATCAGGGGAGCAGGGTATGGCTACACCTTC.

The chain carries TRBV5-4 and TRBJ2-2; possible D gene TRBD1, 5 bases. The V and J ends lost 4 bases and 3 bases respectively, with 10 bases between them. Germline V gene lookup returns CDR1 SGHNT and CDR2 YYREEE (reference sequence). CDR3 length: 14 amino acids. The CDR3 DNA is TGTGCCAGCAGCCAAGCAGGGTACACCGGGGAGCTGTTTTTT. Protein sequence: CASSQAGYTGELFF.

This clone was counted a few times. The CDR3 protein is CASSWDSGTNTGELFF. The DNA for the CDR3 is TGCGCCAGCAGCTGGGATAGCGGGACTAACACCGGGGAGCTGTTTTTT. The chain employs TRBV5-1 and TRBJ2-2, with TRBD2 matching 8 bases. CDR1 and CDR2 from the germline V gene are SGHRS and YFSETQ. J was trimmed by 2 bases and V by 3 bases; bases with no gene match: 6. This CDR3 region has 16 residues.

The chain has TRBV25-1 and TRBJ1-1; D ambiguous. CDR1 and CDR2 (germline): MGHDK, SYGVNS. The CDR3 has 13 residues. V dropped 5 bases and J dropped 11 bases, with 18 bases sitting between them. The CDR3 here is CASSPQTDQPAFF. In nucleotides, the CDR3 is TGTGCCAGCAGTCCCCAGACGGACCAACCGGCTTTCTTT.

This rearrangement joins TRBV28 to TRBJ1-1; D not certain. The CDR3 has 12 residues. V gave up 5 bases and J gave up 5 bases, with 9 bases separating them. Germline V gives CDR1 MDHEN, CDR2 SYDVKM. The CDR3 DNA sequence: TGTGCCAGCAGTCCTCCGGGAACTGAAGCTTTCTTT. This codes for CASSPPGTEAFF.

The chain joins TRBV30 to TRBJ1-6, with a tentative D call TRBD1 (5 bases). Germline V gene sequence: CDR1 GTSNPN, CDR2 SVGIG (reference sequence). This CDR3 comprises 15 residues. Trimming left V 5 bases short and J 0 bases short, with 11 bases between. The CDR3 region has the DNA TGTGCCTGGGGGGACCTGAGCTCCTATAATTCACCCCTCCACTTT. It yields the protein CAWGDLSSYNSPLHF.